Following are 17 T cell receptor beta chains from one sample sequenced in a study of cytotoxic CD8 clonotypes in ibrutinib-treated CLL. Produced via immunoSEQ multiplex PCR; TCRdb's table is partial and in-frame only. The table lists more than 200,000 clones, 79% of them singletons. The material sequenced was PBMCs, taken after 12 months of ibrutinib treatment. These receptors were taken from a human donor with chronic lymphocytic leukemia.

The chain carries TRBV4-1 and TRBJ1-4; TRBD1 agrees at 12 bases. This CDR3 is 18 amino acids long. The germline gives CDR1 MGHRA, CDR2 YSYEKL. V dropped 4 bases and J dropped 8; count of bases not matched to a gene: 14. The CDR3 nucleotides read TGCGCCAGCAGCCTACAAGTCGGGACGGGACAGGGGGCAGAAAAACTGTTTTTT. Its translation is CASSLQVGTGQGAEKLFF.

This clone was recorded a few times. The chain uses TRBV28 and TRBJ2-7; 8 nucleotides line up with TRBD2. CDR3 length equals 14 residues. The junction had 5 bases not matched to a gene; V was cut back by 3 bases and J by 4 bases. Germline-derived CDR1 and CDR2 are MDHEN and SYDVKM. The CDR3 bases are TGTGCCAGCAGTTTTCATCGGGAGGGGTACGAGCAGTACTTC. Encoded protein: CASSFHREGYEQYF. The full variable domain, in which reference TRBV28 and TRBJ2-7 provide the parts outside the CDR3, is DVKVTQSSRYLVKRTGEKVFLECVQDMDHENMFWYRQDPGLGLRLIYFSYDVKMKEKGDIPEGYSVSREKKERFSLILESASTNQTSMYLCASSFHREGYEQYFGPGTRLTVT.

This chain connects TRBV11-1 to TRBJ2-7; 7 bases align to TRBD1. The CDR3 has 15 amino acids. Germline CDR1 SGHAT, CDR2 FQDESV (reference sequence). V lost 5 bases to trimming and J lost 1 base; unmatched junction nucleotides: 8. This CDR3 is CASSHPDRNSYEQYF. In nucleotides, the CDR3 is TGTGCCAGCAGCCACCCGGACAGGAATTCCTACGAGCAGTACTTC.

The chain couples TRBV19 to TRBJ2-7; 8 nucleotides align to TRBD2. The CDR3 has 14 residues. The germline CDR1 and CDR2 sequences are LNHDA and SQIVND (reference sequence). With 7 bases clipped from V and 5 bases from J, the junction kept 10 bases outside the gene matches. The CDR3 loop is CASTASGSIHEQYF. CDR3 nucleotide sequence: TGTGCCAGTACGGCCAGCGGGAGCATCCACGAGCAGTACTTC. Combining the CDR3 with reference TRBV19 and TRBJ2-7 gives the whole variable domain DGGITQSPKYLFRKEGQNVTLSCEQNLNHDAMYWYRQDPGQGLRLIYYSQIVNDFQKGDIAEGYSVSREKKESFPLTVTSAQKNPTAFYLCASTASGSIHEQYFGPGTRLTVT.

The V call is TRBV25-1, the J call TRBJ2-3; 8 positions agree with TRBD2. CDR3 size: 15 residues. Trimming took 4 bases from V and 4 from J; bases not matched to a gene: 7. CDR1 MGHDK and CDR2 SYGVNS come from the germline V gene. CDR3: CASSGGSGDPDTQYF. The CDR3 DNA sequence: TGTGCCAGCAGTGGTGGTAGCGGGGATCCAGATACGCAGTATTTT. The full variable domain, with the rest looked up from reference TRBV25-1 and TRBJ2-3, is EADIYQTPRYLVIGTGKKITLECSQTMGHDKMYWYQQDPGMELHLIHYSYGVNSTEKGDLSSESTVSRIRTEHFPLTLESARPSHTSQYLCASSGGSGDPDTQYFGPGTRLTVL.

V gene TRBV4-2 combines with J gene TRBJ2-2; D ambiguous. CDR1 and CDR2 (germline): LGHNA, YNFKEQ. The ends were cut back, 1 base at V and 0 bases at J, with 12 bases in the middle. The CDR3 contains 17 residues. Written as DNA, the CDR3 is TGTGCCAGCAGCCAAGCTACGGTACAGTCGAACACCGGGGAGCTGTTTTTT. This encodes CASSQATVQSNTGELFF.

The gene calls are TRBV30 and TRBJ1-5; D uncertain. V dropped 0 bases and J dropped 2 bases, with 11 bases sitting between them. The V gene's germline CDR1 is GTSNPN and CDR2 SVGIG (reference sequence). The CDR3 has 15 residues. CDR3 residues: CAWSVSLQGNQPQHF. The CDR3 region has the DNA TGTGCCTGGAGTGTATCCCTGCAGGGCAATCAGCCCCAGCATTTT.

The chain combines TRBV10-3 with TRBJ1-5; 7 bases are shared with TRBD1. CDR1 is ENHRY and CDR2 is SYGVKD in the germline V gene. The CDR3 runs to 13 residues. The trim removed 10 bases at V and 0 bases at J, leaving 3 bases unmatched. DNA for the CDR3: TGTGCCACTGGGACAGCTAGCAATCAGCCCCAGCATTTT. Encoded protein: CATGTASNQPQHF.

The V call is TRBV6-1, the J call TRBJ2-1; D uncertain. V lost 7 bases and J 5 bases, leaving 12 bases between the germline ends. CDR3 size: 13 residues. CDR1 is MNHNS, CDR2 SASEGT, per germline. The CDR3 protein is CASTSQLDNEQFF. The CDR3 DNA reads TGTGCCAGCACCTCCCAGCTGGACAATGAGCAGTTCTTC.

The J gene is TRBJ2-3, the V gene TRBV4-1; TRBD1 matches 8 bases. V shed 3 bases and J 5 bases; nucleotides not matched to a gene: 16. The germline gives CDR1 MGHRA, CDR2 YSYEKL. This CDR3 comprises 18 residues. The CDR3 loop is CASSQMPGQGGGKDTQYF. The CDR3 DNA reads as TGCGCCAGCAGCCAGATGCCAGGACAGGGAGGAGGGAAAGATACGCAGTATTTT.

The CDR3 sequence is CASSWAGELFF. DNA for the CDR3: TGTGCCAGTAGTTGGGCCGGGGAGCTGTTTTTT. The chain is built from TRBV19 and TRBJ2-2; D gene uncertain. Germline V gene data show CDR1 as LNHDA and CDR2 as SQIVND (reference sequence). This CDR3 comprises 11 residues. V lost 5 bases and J lost 6, with 4 bases in between. The whole variable domain, remainder taken from reference TRBV19 and TRBJ2-2, is DGGITQSPKYLFRKEGQNVTLSCEQNLNHDAMYWYRQDPGQGLRLIYYSQIVNDFQKGDIAEGYSVSREKKESFPLTVTSAQKNPTAFYLCASSWAGELFFGEGSRLTVL.

This chain connects TRBV12-5 to TRBJ1-1; 8 bases map to TRBD1. V was pared by 0 bases and J by 1 base, with 1 base of the junction left unmatched. Germline CDR1 is LGHNT and CDR2 is FRNRAP. This CDR3 spans 15 amino acids. As DNA, the CDR3 is TGTGCTAGTGGTTTGGTAGGGACAGGGAACACTGAAGCTTTCTTT. Protein sequence: CASGLVGTGNTEAFF.

This clone is a singleton in its sample. V usage is TRBV2 and J usage is TRBJ2-1; D is undetermined. The germline V and J ends were trimmed by 3 bases and 5 bases, with 8 bases remaining between them. The germline CDR1 and CDR2 sequences are SNHLY and FYNNEI. This CDR3 region has 13 residues. CDR3 sequence (DNA): TGTGCCAGCAGTGAGGAGTACCACAATGAGCAGTTCTTC. It specifies CASSEEYHNEQFF.

This clone was seen at least ten times. V usage is TRBV12-5 and J usage is TRBJ1-1; TRBD1 is a possible D gene (6 bases). The CDR3 covers 13 residues. Per the germline V gene, CDR1 is LGHNT and CDR2 is FRNRAP. Trimming pared 5 bases from V and 4 bases from J, leaving 11 bases between. As DNA, the CDR3 is TGTGCTAGTGGTGCACAGGGAGCCACTGAAGCTTTCTTT. Translation gives CASGAQGATEAFF.

This clone was counted only a few times. The chain is built from TRBV25-1 and TRBJ1-3; D ambiguous. The CDR3 spans 15 residues. CDR1 and CDR2 (germline): MGHDK, SYGVNS. The V end was cut by 2 bases, the J end by 0 bases, with 8 bases between. CDR3 coding DNA: TGTGCCAGCAGTGAACGGGGTAGCTCTGGAAACACCATATATTTT. This codes for CASSERGSSGNTIYF.

This clone was seen more than once but under ten times. The V call is TRBV25-1, the J call TRBJ2-7; TRBD1 matches at 7 bases. Germline V lookup: CDR1 MGHDK, CDR2 SYGVNS. This CDR3 contains 11 residues. With 8 bases clipped from V and 6 bases from J, the junction kept 4 bases outside the gene matches. The chain's CDR3 is CASSQGSEQYF. The CDR3 nucleotides are TGTGCCAGCTCACAGGGGAGCGAGCAGTACTTC.

This clone was counted between two and nine times. This chain links TRBV27 with TRBJ2-6; D ambiguous. Between the trimmed V and J ends, which lost 6 bases and 0 bases, there was a span of 12 bases. Germline CDR1 and CDR2: MNHEY and SMNVEV (reference sequence). This CDR3 region has 16 residues. The CDR3 is CASRALLGSGANVLTF. The CDR3 DNA sequence: TGTGCCAGCAGGGCCCTGCTGGGCTCTGGGGCCAACGTCCTGACTTTC. The entire variable domain, with the rest obtained from reference TRBV27 and TRBJ2-6, is as follows: EAQVTQNPRYLITVTGKKLTVTCSQNMNHEYMSWYRQDPGLGLRQIYYSMNVEVTDKGDVPEGYKVSRKEKRNFPLILESPSPNQTSLYFCASRALLGSGANVLTFGAGSRLTVL.